The 9 T cell receptor beta chains below come from one sample, sequenced in a study of blood T cell repertoires in COVID-19. TCRdb's table, derived via immunoSEQ multiplex PCR, lists solely in-frame clones and lacks some. The sample lists roughly 330,000 clones; over 70% were seen once. Sequencing was performed on PBMCs or T cells enriched from blood (not recorded which). Receptors originate from a man aged 25 to 45 who had recovered from COVID-19.

The count of this clone is one. The chain combines TRBV5-4 with TRBJ1-2; 8 bases map to TRBD1. The J segment lost 4 bases and the V segment lost 1 base, leaving 6 bases of the junction unmatched. From germline, CDR1 is SGHNT and CDR2 YYREEE (reference sequence). This CDR3 is 15 amino acids long. The CDR3 DNA is TGTGCCAGCAGCTTGAATAACAGGGGGATCTATGGCTACACCTTC. Its protein product is CASSLNNRGIYGYTF. Together with reference TRBV5-4 and TRBJ1-2, the CDR3 gives the full variable domain: ETGVTQSPTHLIKTRGQQVTLRCSSQSGHNTVSWYQQALGQGPQFIFQYYREEENGRGNFPPRFSGLQFPNYSSELNVNALELDDSALYLCASSLNNRGIYGYTFGSGTRLTVV.

The chain couples TRBV19 to TRBJ1-1; TRBD1 matches at 8 bases. The germline gives CDR1 LNHDA, CDR2 SQIVND (reference sequence). CDR3 length: 15 amino acids. V lost 5 bases to trimming and J lost 6 bases; unmatched junction nucleotides: 11. This CDR3 reads CASSAVDREVAEAFF. The CDR3 DNA is TGTGCCAGTAGTGCGGTGGACAGGGAGGTCGCTGAAGCTTTCTTT.

The rearrangement links TRBV28 to TRBJ2-3; a weak D match, TRBD2 (7 bases). Germline V CDR1 and CDR2: MDHEN, SYDVKM. The CDR3 is 15 residues long. Trimming cost V 7 bases and J 1 base, with 15 bases left between them. The CDR3 nucleotides are TGTGCCAGCACCCTGGGGCGGGGGCGCACAGATACGCAGTATTTT. This sequence encodes CASTLGRGRTDTQYF.

This chain uses TRBV7-9 with TRBJ1-1; no definite D call. The V end was cut by 4 bases, the J end by 3 bases, with 12 bases between. CDR1 is SEHNR and CDR2 is FQNEAQ in the germline V gene (reference sequence). This CDR3 has 14 residues. This chain's CDR3 is CASSSLRGDTEAFF. In DNA form, the CDR3 reads TGTGCCAGCAGCTCCCTGCGCGGAGACACTGAAGCTTTCTTT.

The chain links TRBV3-1 (or the pseudogene TRBV3-2) to TRBJ2-2; D ambiguous. V gave up 6 bases and J gave up 4 bases, with 9 bases separating them. The germline CDR1 and CDR2 sequences are LGHDT and YNNKEL (reference sequence). The CDR3 runs to 13 residues. The CDR3 sequence: CASRTPGTGELFF. The CDR3 region has the DNA TGTGCCAGCAGAACCCCGGGCACCGGGGAGCTGTTTTTT.

V is TRBV5-8 and J is TRBJ1-5; 10 bases map to TRBD1. This CDR3 comprises 16 residues. J gave up 4 bases and V 3 bases, and 7 bases lay outside the gene matches. CDR1 SGHTS and CDR2 YDEGEE come from the germline V gene. The CDR3 bases are TGTGCCAGCAGCTCGGAGACAGGGGGCTGGAATCAGCCCCAGCATTTT. It yields the protein CASSSETGGWNQPQHF.

The table lists this clone with a few counts. The J gene is TRBJ1-2, the V gene TRBV10-3; 9 nucleotides agree with TRBD1. Germline CDR1 is ENHRY and CDR2 is SYGVKD. CDR3 length: 14 amino acids. Losses at the gene ends were 3 bases for V and 4 bases for J; bases not matched to a gene: 3. The CDR3 loop is CAISDSGQGYGYTF. Written as DNA, the CDR3 is TGTGCCATCAGTGACTCGGGACAGGGCTATGGCTACACCTTC.

V usage is TRBV20-1 and J usage is TRBJ1-5; no firm D call. V dropped 3 bases and J dropped 1 base, with 10 bases sitting between them. The CDR3 is 14 residues long. CDR1 and CDR2 from the germline V gene are DFQATT and SNEGSKA (reference sequence). The CDR3 reads CSASAGASNQPQHF. The CDR3 region has the DNA TGCAGTGCTAGTGCTGGAGCCAGCAATCAGCCCCAGCATTTT.

V and J are TRBV7-8 and TRBJ2-5; perhaps TRBD2 as D (6 bases). Trimming took off 5 bases at V and 4 bases at J, with 20 bases between the two ends. Germline-derived CDR1 and CDR2 are SGHVS and FQNEAQ. The CDR3 length is 16 residues. The CDR3 DNA reads as TGTGCCAGCAGCCACGTCAGCGGCGCGGGGCGAGAGACCCAGTACTTC. It translates to CASSHVSGAGRETQYF.